The T cell receptor beta chain described here comes from a study of cytomegalovirus exposure and HLA in healthy donors. In the study overall: Assignment to the Caucasian-associated ancestry cluster applied to roughly 80% of the roughly 410 genotyped donors.

The study ran its PCR with 60 Vbeta and 13 Jbeta primers. Some clones are missing from TCRdb's copy, which holds only in-frame ones; the method was immunoSEQ multiplex PCR. The top ten hold around 10% of the sample, which has tens of thousands of clones, 55% to 75% seen once. Unmatched junction bases numbered 6, after V lost 3 bases and J lost 4 bases. Germline values: CDR1 SGHRS, CDR2 YFSETQ. This CDR3 region has 15 residues. This TCR was recovered from a woman aged 40 to 49 in good health and CMV-seropositive. The rearrangement joins TRBV5-1 to TRBJ2-1, with TRBD2 identical over 8 bases. The material sequenced was PBMCs. The CDR3 here is CASSYRGGEYNEQFF. For the CDR3, the DNA is TGCGCCAGCAGCTATCGGGGGGGGGAATACAATGAGCAGTTCTTC.